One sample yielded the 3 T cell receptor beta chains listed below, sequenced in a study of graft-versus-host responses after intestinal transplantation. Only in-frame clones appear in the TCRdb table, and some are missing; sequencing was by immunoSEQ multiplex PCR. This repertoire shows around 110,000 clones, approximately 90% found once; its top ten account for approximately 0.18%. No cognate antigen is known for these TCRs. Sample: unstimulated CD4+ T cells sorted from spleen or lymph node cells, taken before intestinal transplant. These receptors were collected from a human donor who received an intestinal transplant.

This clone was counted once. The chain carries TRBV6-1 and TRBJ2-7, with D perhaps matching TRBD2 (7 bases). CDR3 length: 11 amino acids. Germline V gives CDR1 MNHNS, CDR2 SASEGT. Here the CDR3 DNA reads TGTAGTACCCGGGGGGCTTACGAGCAGTACTTC. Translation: CSTRGAYEQYF.

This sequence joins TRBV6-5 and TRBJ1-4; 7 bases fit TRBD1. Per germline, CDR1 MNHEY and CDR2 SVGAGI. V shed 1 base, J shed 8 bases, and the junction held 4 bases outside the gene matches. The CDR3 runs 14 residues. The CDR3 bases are TGTGCCAGCAGTTACTTGGGACAGCCAGAAAAACTGTTTTTT. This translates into CASSYLGQPEKLFF.

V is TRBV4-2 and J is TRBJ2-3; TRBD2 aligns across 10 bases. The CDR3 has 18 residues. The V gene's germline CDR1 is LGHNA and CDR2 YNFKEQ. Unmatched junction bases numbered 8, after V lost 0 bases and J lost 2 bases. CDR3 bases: TGTGCCAGCAGCCAAGAATATGGTAGCGGGAGGACCACAGATACGCAGTATTTT. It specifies CASSQEYGSGRTTDTQYF.